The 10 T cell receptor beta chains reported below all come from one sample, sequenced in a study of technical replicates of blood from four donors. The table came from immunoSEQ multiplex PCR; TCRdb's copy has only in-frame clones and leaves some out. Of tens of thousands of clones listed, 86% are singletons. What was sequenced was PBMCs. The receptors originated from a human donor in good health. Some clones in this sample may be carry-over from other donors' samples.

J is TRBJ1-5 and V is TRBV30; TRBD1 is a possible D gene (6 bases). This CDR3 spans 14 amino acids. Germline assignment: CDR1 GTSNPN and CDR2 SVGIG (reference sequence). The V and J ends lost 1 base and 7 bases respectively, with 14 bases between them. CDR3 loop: CAWSGGNQGQPQHF. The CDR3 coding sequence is TGTGCCTGGAGTGGAGGAAACCAGGGGCAGCCCCAGCATTTT. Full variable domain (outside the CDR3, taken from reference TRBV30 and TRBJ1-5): SQTIHQWPATLVQPVGSPLSLECTVEGTSNPNLYWYRQAAGRGLQLLFYSVGIGQISSEVPQNLSASRPQDRQFILSSKKLLLSDSGFYLCAWSGGNQGQPQHFGDGTRLSIL.

CDR3 bases: TGTGCCAGCAGTCTCGGCGGATCTTTCTCTGGAAACACCATATATTTT. It translates to CASSLGGSFSGNTIYF. The chain is built from TRBV6-6 and TRBJ1-3; the D is unclear. Trimming took off 5 bases at V and 0 bases at J, with 14 bases between the two ends. The CDR3 totals 16 residues. Germline V lookup: CDR1 MNHNY, CDR2 SVGAGI (reference sequence).

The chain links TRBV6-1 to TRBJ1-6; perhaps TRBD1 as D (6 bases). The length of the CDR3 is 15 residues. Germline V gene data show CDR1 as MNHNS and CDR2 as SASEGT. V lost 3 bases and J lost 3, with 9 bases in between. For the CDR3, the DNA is TGTGCCAGCAGTGATGGGGGCTTCTATAATTCACCCCTCCACTTT. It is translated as CASSDGGFYNSPLHF.

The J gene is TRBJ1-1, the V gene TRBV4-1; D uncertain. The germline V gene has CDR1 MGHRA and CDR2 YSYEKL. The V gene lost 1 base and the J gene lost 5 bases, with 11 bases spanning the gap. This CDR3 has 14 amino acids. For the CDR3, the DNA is TGCGCCAGCAGCCAAGTTTACGGGTTAACTGAAGCTTTCTTT. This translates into CASSQVYGLTEAFF.

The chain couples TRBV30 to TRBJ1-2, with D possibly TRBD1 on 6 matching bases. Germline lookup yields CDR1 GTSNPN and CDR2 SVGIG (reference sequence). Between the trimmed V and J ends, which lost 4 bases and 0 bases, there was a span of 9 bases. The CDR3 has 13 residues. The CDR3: CAWIGQTNYGYTF. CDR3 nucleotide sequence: TGTGCCTGGATAGGACAGACTAACTATGGCTACACCTTC.

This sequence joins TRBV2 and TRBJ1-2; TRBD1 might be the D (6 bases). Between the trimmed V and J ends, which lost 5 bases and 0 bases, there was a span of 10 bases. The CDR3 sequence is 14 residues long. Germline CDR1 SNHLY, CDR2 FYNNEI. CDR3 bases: TGTGCCAGCAGTTCGGGGGGCTCTAACTATGGCTACACCTTC. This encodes CASSSGGSNYGYTF. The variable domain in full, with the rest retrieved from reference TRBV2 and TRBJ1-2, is EPEVTQTPSHQVTQMGQEVILRCVPISNHLYFYWYRQILGQKVEFLVSFYNNEISEKSEIFDDQFSVERPDGSNFTLKIRSTKLEDSAMYFCASSSGGSNYGYTFGSGTRLTVV.

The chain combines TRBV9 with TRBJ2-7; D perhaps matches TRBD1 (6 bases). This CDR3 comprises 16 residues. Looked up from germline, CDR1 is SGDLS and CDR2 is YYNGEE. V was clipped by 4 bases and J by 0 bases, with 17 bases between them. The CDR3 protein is CASSYNPGQSSYEQYF. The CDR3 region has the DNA TGTGCCAGCAGCTACAATCCGGGACAAAGCTCCTACGAGCAGTACTTC.

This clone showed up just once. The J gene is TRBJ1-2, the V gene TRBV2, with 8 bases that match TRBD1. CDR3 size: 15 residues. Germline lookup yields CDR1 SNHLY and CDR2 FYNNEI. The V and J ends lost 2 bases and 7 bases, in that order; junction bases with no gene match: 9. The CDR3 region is CASSESDRGGVGYTF. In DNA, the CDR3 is TGTGCCAGCAGTGAATCCGACAGGGGCGGGGTTGGCTACACCTTC.

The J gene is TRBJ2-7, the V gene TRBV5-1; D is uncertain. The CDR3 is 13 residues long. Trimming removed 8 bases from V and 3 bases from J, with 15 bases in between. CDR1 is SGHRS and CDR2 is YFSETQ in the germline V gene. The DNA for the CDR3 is TGCGCCAGTTCGACGGATAGCAGCTACGAGCAGTACTTC. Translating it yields CASSTDSSYEQYF. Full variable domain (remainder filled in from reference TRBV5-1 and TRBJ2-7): KAGVTQTPRYLIKTRGQQVTLSCSPISGHRSVSWYQQTPGQGLQFLFEYFSETQRNKGNFPGRFSGRQFSNSRSEMNVSTLELGDSALYLCASSTDSSYEQYFGPGTRLTVT.

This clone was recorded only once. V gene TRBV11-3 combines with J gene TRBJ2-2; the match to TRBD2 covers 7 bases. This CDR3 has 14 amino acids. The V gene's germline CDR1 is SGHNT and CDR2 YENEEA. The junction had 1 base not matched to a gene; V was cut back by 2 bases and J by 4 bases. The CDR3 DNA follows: TGTGCCAGCAGCTTAAGCGGGGTCACCGGGGAGCTGTTTTTT. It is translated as CASSLSGVTGELFF.